Listed here is a single TCR beta chain. The antigen is undetermined. This sample was taken from a study of T cell repertoires in cytomegalovirus infection. Across the whole study: Both a matching HLA type and CMV infection were indicated by public TCR beta signatures. The study's findings and limits: Ex vivo responses were dominated by HLA-C-restricted CMV-specific TCR beta clonotypes. Cumulative frequency of public TCR beta families picked out carriers of CMV plus the relevant HLA.

V gave up 0 bases and J gave up 0 bases, with 10 bases separating them. The CDR3 is made up of 16 amino acids. Germline V gene lookup returns CDR1 SGDLS and CDR2 YYNGEE. TCRdb redid the calling of the reads with MiXCR, one entry per CDR3 protein. The sample carries about 740,000 distinct CDR3 sequences, under 40% recorded once. V is TRBV9 and J is TRBJ2-1, with D hard to call. The clonotype was recovered from a human donor in good health (CMV status not recorded). Some clones in this sample may be carry-over from other donors' samples. Sequencing was done on a sample of PBMCs. The CDR3 reads CASSVGGLSSYNEQFF. In DNA form, the CDR3 reads TGTGCCAGCAGCGTAGGTGGCCTAAGCTCCTACAATGAGCAGTTCTTC.